Each of the 7 T cell receptor beta chains below was sequenced from the same sample in a study of T-cell memory formation after mild COVID-19. Using its own MiXCR run on the 5' RACE reads, TCRdb lists one record per CDR3 protein. The sample lists under 600,000 distinct CDR3 sequences, less than 25% occurring once. The sample comprised PBMCs or a T cell subset sorted from them (not recorded which). The receptors originated from an adult woman who had mild COVID-19 (a few samples of this study predate the infection). Cell type and time point are not known.

The V and J genes are TRBV9 and TRBJ2-1; D call uncertain. CDR1 and CDR2 (germline): SGDLS, YYNGEE. The length of the CDR3 is 16 residues. V was clipped by 0 bases and J by 1 base, with 11 bases between them. The CDR3 is CASSVVRAVSYNEQFF. The DNA for the CDR3 is TGTGCCAGCAGCGTAGTTCGGGCGGTTTCCTACAATGAGCAGTTCTTC.

The table lists this clonotype with a few counts. V usage is TRBV12-3 or TRBV12-4 and J usage is TRBJ1-1; maybe TRBD1 (5 bases). The germline V and J ends were trimmed by 6 bases and 6 bases, with 14 bases remaining between them. This CDR3 has 13 amino acids. The CDR3 reads CASRSSQGSEAFF. The DNA of the CDR3 is TGTGCCAGCAGGTCAAGCCAGGGTTCTGAAGCTTTCTTT.

The gene calls are TRBV5-4 and TRBJ2-2; TRBD1 might be the D (6 bases). Germline values: CDR1 SGHNT, CDR2 YYREEE (reference sequence). Trimming removed 0 bases from V and 5 bases from J, with 14 bases in between. The CDR3 loop spans 16 amino acids. The CDR3 region has the DNA TGTGCCAGCAGCTTGGCCGCAACAGGGTTGACCGGGGAGCTGTTTTTT. It translates to CASSLAATGLTGELFF.

V gene TRBV3-1 combines with J gene TRBJ2-7; TRBD2 is a possible D gene (5 bases). V was pared by 0 bases and J by 4 bases, with 10 bases between. The length of the CDR3 is 14 residues. The germline V gene has CDR1 LGHDT and CDR2 YNNKEL (reference sequence). The CDR3 coding sequence is TGTGCCAGCAGCCAAGACGGAGGCCCGTACGAGCAGTACTTC. Its translation is CASSQDGGPYEQYF.

V is TRBV7-3 and J is TRBJ2-1; no firm D call. The germline V gene has CDR1 SGHTA and CDR2 FQGTGA. CDR3 length: 14 residues. With 5 bases removed from V and 8 bases from J, the gap between germline ends came to 16 bases. The DNA for the CDR3 is TGTGCCAGCAGCCCACGAGGAGTTACGGATGAGCAGTTCTTC. This codes for CASSPRGVTDEQFF.

This clonotype was detected ten times or more. CDR3 in amino acids: CASRRGLAGTDTQYF. The CDR3 nucleotides read TGTGCCAGCAGACGGGGACTAGCGGGGACAGATACGCAGTATTTT. This sequence joins TRBV6-5 and TRBJ2-3; 13 bases are shared with TRBD2. The CDR3 is 15 amino acids. Germline loops: CDR1 MNHEY, CDR2 SVGAGI. Losses at the gene ends were 6 bases for V and 3 bases for J; bases not matched to a gene: 3.

There are a few counts of this clonotype. This chain uses TRBV20-1 with TRBJ1-1; 8 positions match TRBD1. The CDR3 contains 13 residues. CDR1 DFQATT and CDR2 SNEGSKA come from the germline V gene (reference sequence). V dropped 6 bases and J dropped 1; count of bases not matched to a gene: 4. CDR3 amino acids: CSAEGTGNTEAFF. CDR3 nucleotide sequence: TGCAGTGCGGAAGGGACAGGGAACACTGAAGCTTTCTTT.